This is a list of T cell receptor beta chains from one sample in a study of T cell responses to AZD1222 COVID-19 vaccine. Sequenced by immunoSEQ multiplex PCR; TCRdb stores in-frame clones only, minus some. The sample holds just over 150,000 clones, around 85% seen once. Specimen: peripheral blood, collected after recovery from COVID-19. The source of these receptors is an adult who had recovered from COVID-19. CDR3s include the opening cysteine and the closing phenylalanine or tryptophan. A row's size may be missing; if present it is once, few, many or a size class.

v_call clone_size cdr3_aa
TRBV11-1 NA CASSLLNTGELFF
TRBV20-1 NA CSALPFSEQYF
TRBV5-8 once CASSLGQRESTQYF
TRBV27 NA CASSLVPGNEQYF
TRBV2 NA CASSEVPWEAFF
TRBV27 NA CASLFYGPITYEQYF
TRBV18 NA CASSPLPGQGSYNEQFF
TRBV9 NA CASSVAGGQVGKLFF
TRBV7-2 NA CASSLEAGLKTF
TRBV28 NA CASSLVGTGGNNEKLFF
TRBV20-1 NA CSASLPQGRNTEAFF
TRBV3-1/TRBV3-2 NA CASSQGWRGNTGELFF
TRBV4-3 NA CASSRNGGPGIEAFF
TRBV11-2 NA CASSSLGANTGELFF
TRBV12-3/TRBV12-4 NA CASSFYFETQYF
TRBV9 NA CASSPRTGFVNSPLHF
TRBV6-5 NA CASGRTTEAFF
TRBV13 NA CASSRDERDGYTF
TRBV29-1 once CSVGSFGETQYF
TRBV18 once CASSPLQVHQETQYF
TRBV2 NA CASRDIGGSNQPQHF
TRBV5-1 NA CASSWDRGSNEQYF
TRBV3-1/TRBV3-2 NA CASSPRDRSSYEQYF
TRBV5-5 NA CASSLVGQGRNYGYTF
TRBV5-1 once CASSWSSGGNQPQHF
TRBV7-9 NA CASSLGWGRQKLFF
TRBV5-1 NA CASSFASGEETQYF
TRBV6-4 NA CASSDSAGDQETQYF
TRBV5-1 NA CASSFGGNPSYEQYF
TRBV6-4 once CASSVLPGPGYEQYF
TRBV10-3 NA CASNTGDEKLFF
TRBV7-2 NA CASSLEPQNQPQHF
TRBV7-9 NA CASSSGTGQAGGRREQYF
TRBV5-4 few CASSLTGVSANEKLFF
TRBV4-2 NA CASSQVVGDSGGTEAFF
TRBV6-2/TRBV6-3 NA CASSSGTGQVTPTDTQYF
TRBV5-1 NA CASSYSGEMSEQYF
TRBV18 NA CASSPEGNQPQHF
TRBV7-8 NA CASSLEDYYNEQFF
TRBV9 NA CASSRGRASYEQYF
TRBV27 few CASRRTLSGGSEQYF
TRBV27 NA CASSFRDAPRAFF
TRBV27 NA CASIPATGRGNTEAFF
TRBV7-8 NA CASSKDTKNSNQPQHF
TRBV5-5 NA CASSFQGNTGELFF
TRBV3-1/TRBV3-2 NA CASSQDPGITGELFF
TRBV11-1 NA CASSQSGELFF
TRBV5-1 NA CASSLDRVTDTQYF
TRBV5-1 NA CASRDRGREQYF
TRBV4-1 once CASSQDYTGVTF
TRBV7-9 NA CASSLNNMETQYF
TRBV19 NA CASSMSPRTAGELFF
TRBV28 NA CASSGGNRGQRTGELFF
TRBV3-1/TRBV3-2 NA CASSQRTGPYEQYF
TRBV5-1 NA CASSWVGAQDGYTF
TRBV4-2 once CASSQGASGGTDTQYF
TRBV7-9 once CASSLAQVSYGYTF
TRBV19 NA CASSIDGSRGDVYTF
TRBV10-1 NA CASSGGSQNIQYF
TRBV23-1 NA CASSQSRTRDAFF